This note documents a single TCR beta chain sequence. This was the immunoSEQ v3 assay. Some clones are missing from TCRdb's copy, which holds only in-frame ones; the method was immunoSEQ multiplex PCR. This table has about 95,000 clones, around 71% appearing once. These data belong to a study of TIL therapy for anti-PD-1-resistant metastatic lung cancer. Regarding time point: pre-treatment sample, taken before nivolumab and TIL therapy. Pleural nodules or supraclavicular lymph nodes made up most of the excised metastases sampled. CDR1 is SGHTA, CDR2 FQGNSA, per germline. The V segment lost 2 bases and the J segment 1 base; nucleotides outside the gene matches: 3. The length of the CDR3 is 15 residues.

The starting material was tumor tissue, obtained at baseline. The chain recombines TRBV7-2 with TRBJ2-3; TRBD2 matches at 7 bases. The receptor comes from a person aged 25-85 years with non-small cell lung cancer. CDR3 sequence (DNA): TGTGCCAGCAGCTTAAACGCGGGGGGCACAGATACGCAGTATTTT. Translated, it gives CASSLNAGGTDTQYF.